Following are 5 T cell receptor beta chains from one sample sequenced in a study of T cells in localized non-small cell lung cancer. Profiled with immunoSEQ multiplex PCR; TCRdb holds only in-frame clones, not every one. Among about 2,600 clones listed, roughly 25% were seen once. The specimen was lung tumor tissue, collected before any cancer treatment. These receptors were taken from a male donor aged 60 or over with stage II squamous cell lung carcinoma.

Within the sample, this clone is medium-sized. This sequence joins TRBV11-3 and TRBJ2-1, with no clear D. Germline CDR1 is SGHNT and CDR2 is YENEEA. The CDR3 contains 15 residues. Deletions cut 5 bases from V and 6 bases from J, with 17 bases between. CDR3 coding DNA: TGTGCCAGCAGCCGCTCTGGGTACGGCAGCAATGAGCAGTTCTTC. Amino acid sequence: CASSRSGYGSNEQFF.

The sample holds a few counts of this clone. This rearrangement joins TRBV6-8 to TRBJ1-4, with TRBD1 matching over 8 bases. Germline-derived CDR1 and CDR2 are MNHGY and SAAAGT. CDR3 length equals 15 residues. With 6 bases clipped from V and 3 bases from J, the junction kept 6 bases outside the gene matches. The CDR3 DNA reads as TGTGCCAGCAGCTATCAGGGGGCCCCTAATGAAAAACTGTTTTTT. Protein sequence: CASSYQGAPNEKLFF.

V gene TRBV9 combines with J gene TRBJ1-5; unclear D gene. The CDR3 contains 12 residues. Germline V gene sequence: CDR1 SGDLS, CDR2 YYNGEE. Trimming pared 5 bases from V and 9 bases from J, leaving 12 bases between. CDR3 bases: TGTGCCAGCAGTGAAAACGCAGGGCCCCAGCATTTT. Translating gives CASSENAGPQHF.

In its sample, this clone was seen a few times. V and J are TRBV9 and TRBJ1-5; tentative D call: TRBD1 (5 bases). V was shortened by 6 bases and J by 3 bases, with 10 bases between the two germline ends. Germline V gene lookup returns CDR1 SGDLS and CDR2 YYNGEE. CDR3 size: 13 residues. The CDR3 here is CASNRQINQPQHF. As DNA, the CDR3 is TGTGCCAGCAATAGACAGATCAATCAGCCCCAGCATTTT.

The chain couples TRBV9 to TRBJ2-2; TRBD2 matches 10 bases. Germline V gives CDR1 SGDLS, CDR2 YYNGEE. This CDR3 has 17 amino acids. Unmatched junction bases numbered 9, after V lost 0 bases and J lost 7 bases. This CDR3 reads CASSVGLAGDAGGELFF. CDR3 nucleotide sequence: TGTGCCAGCAGCGTAGGCCTAGCGGGAGACGCTGGCGGGGAGCTGTTTTTT.